Shown below are 12 T cell receptor beta chains from a single sample sequenced in a study of shared clonotypes between healthy human individuals. The repertoire was sequenced with immunoSEQ multiplex PCR; TCRdb's copy has only in-frame clones and lacks some. The data hold some 1.1 million clones, with approximately 75% observed a single time. Sequenced input: memory CD4+ T cells from PBMCs. Subset reported: CD45RA-negative fraction. Receptors originate from a man between 18 and 29 years old in good health. Some clones in this sample may be carry-over from other donors' samples.

CDR3: CSVSGSARVGETQYF. The CDR3 DNA reads TGCAGCGTGTCAGGGTCGGCCAGGGTGGGAGAGACCCAGTACTTC. The chain is built from TRBV29-1 and TRBJ2-5; perhaps TRBD1 as D (5 bases). The CDR3 sequence is 15 residues long. Germline lookup yields CDR1 SQVTM and CDR2 ANQGSEA. V was cut by 6 bases and J by 4 bases, with 21 bases left in between. The full variable domain, in which reference TRBV29-1 and TRBJ2-5 provide the parts outside the CDR3, is SAVISQKPSRDICQRGTSLTIQCQVDSQVTMMFWYRQQPGQSLTLIATANQGSEATYESGFVIDKFPISRPNLTFSTLTVSNMSPEDSSIYLCSVSGSARVGETQYFGPGTRLLVL.

This rearrangement joins TRBV7-2 to TRBJ1-1; 8 bases agree with TRBD1. The V segment lost 2 bases and the J segment 5 bases; nucleotides outside the gene matches: 10. Germline V gives CDR1 SGHTA, CDR2 FQGNSA. This CDR3 comprises 16 residues. DNA of the CDR3: TGTGCCAGCAGCTTAATGATAACAGGGGGTAATACTGAAGCTTTCTTT. It is translated as CASSLMITGGNTEAFF.

This chain uses TRBV30 with TRBJ2-2, with D perhaps matching TRBD2 (5 bases). Germline V CDR1 and CDR2: GTSNPN, SVGIG (reference sequence). CDR3 length equals 14 residues. Trimming removed 5 bases from V and 7 bases from J, with 17 bases in between. The CDR3 spells CAWSEALRDGELFF. CDR3 nucleotides: TGTGCCTGGTCAGAGGCCCTTCGGGACGGGGAGCTGTTTTTT. Supplemented by reference TRBV30 and TRBJ2-2, the full variable domain reads SQTIHQWPATLVQPVGSPLSLECTVEGTSNPNLYWYRQAAGRGLQLLFYSVGIGQISSEVPQNLSASRPQDRQFILSSKKLLLSDSGFYLCAWSEALRDGELFFGEGSRLTVL.

With respect to this clone: Different DNA sequences within this sample yield the same CDR3. This chain connects TRBV5-1 to TRBJ1-1; the D is unclear. Trimming cost V 2 bases and J 4 bases, with 9 bases left between them. This CDR3 spans 13 amino acids. Germline V CDR1 and CDR2: SGHRS, YFSETQ. The CDR3 sequence is CASSFEGRTEAFF. The CDR3 nucleotides read TGCGCCAGCAGCTTCGAGGGTCGCACTGAAGCTTTCTTT. Full variable domain (outside the CDR3, taken from reference TRBV5-1 and TRBJ1-1): KAGVTQTPRYLIKTRGQQVTLSCSPISGHRSVSWYQQTPGQGLQFLFEYFSETQRNKGNFPGRFSGRQFSNSRSEMNVSTLELGDSALYLCASSFEGRTEAFFGQGTRLTVV.

The gene calls are TRBV5-1 and TRBJ1-1, with D possibly being TRBD1 (5 bases). The germline V gene encodes CDR1 SGHRS and CDR2 YFSETQ. This CDR3 is 16 amino acids long. Trimming stripped 4 bases from V and 0 bases from J, with 16 bases between. The CDR3 nucleotides read TGCGCCAGCAGCCAACAACCGACAGAGATGAACACTGAAGCTTTCTTT. Amino acid sequence: CASSQQPTEMNTEAFF.

Details on this clone: The junction departs from the called germline gene at one end, perhaps through a read error. V gene TRBV28 combines with J gene TRBJ1-3, with a tentative D call TRBD1 (5 bases). CDR3 length: 14 residues. Looked up from germline, CDR1 is MDHEN and CDR2 is SYDVKM. The CDR3 reads CASSLRDPGNTIYF. The CDR3 DNA is TGTGCCAGCAGTTTACGGGACCCTGGGAACACCATATATTTT.

The gene calls are TRBV7-3 and TRBJ2-1; 14 bases align to TRBD2. This CDR3 is 16 amino acids long. Looked up from germline, CDR1 is SGHTA and CDR2 is FQGTGA. With V trimmed by 5 bases and J by 6 bases, 6 bases remained unmatched. The CDR3 nucleotides are TGTGCCAGCAGCCCGCGACTAGCGGGAGGGTCCAATGAGCAGTTCTTC. This gives the protein CASSPRLAGGSNEQFF.

Regarding this clone: Distinct nucleotide sequences in the sample also encode this CDR3. The chain has TRBV19 and TRBJ1-2; D may be TRBD1 (5 bases). Deletions cut 3 bases from V and 2 bases from J, with 7 bases between. This CDR3 is built from 13 residues. Germline CDR1 reads LNHDA; CDR2 reads SQIVND (reference sequence). The CDR3 bases are TGTGCCAGTAGTATTGACAGAAACTATGGCTACACCTTC. Amino acids: CASSIDRNYGYTF.

This clone was recorded once. CDR3 in DNA: TGTGCCAGCAGCTTACTATCCAGTCCCCACGAGCAGTACTTC. Amino acids: CASSLLSSPHEQYF. This chain joins TRBV7-2 and TRBJ2-7; the D is unclear. V was clipped by 2 bases and J by 5 bases, with 13 bases between them. Germline lookup yields CDR1 SGHTA and CDR2 FQGNSA. CDR3 size: 14 residues. The full variable domain, its missing parts supplied by reference TRBV7-2 and TRBJ2-7, is GAGVSQSPSNKVTEKGKDVELRCDPISGHTALYWYRQSLGQGLEFLIYFQGNSAPDKSGLPSDRFSAERTGGSVSTLTIQRTQQEDSAVYLCASSLLSSPHEQYFGPGTRLTVT.

The chain joins TRBV11-2 to TRBJ2-5; D possibly corresponds to TRBD1 (5 bases). Germline V gene lookup returns CDR1 SGHAT and CDR2 FQNNGV. Between the trimmed V and J ends, which lost 6 bases and 4 bases, there was a span of 12 bases. CDR3 size: 13 residues. The CDR3 spells CASRSIDRETQYF. CDR3 coding DNA: TGTGCCAGCAGATCCATCGACAGAGAGACCCAGTACTTC.

The CDR3 loop reads CASSRGLGDTQYF. CDR3 DNA: TGCGCCAGCTCCAGGGGACTAGGCGATACGCAGTATTTT. The genes are TRBV10-2 and TRBJ2-3; TRBD2 matches 8 bases. Germline V gene sequence: CDR1 WSHSY, CDR2 SAAADI. The CDR3 sequence is 13 residues long. With V trimmed by 8 bases and J by 6 bases, 7 bases remained unmatched.

This clone was picked up a small number of times. V and J are TRBV7-9 and TRBJ2-5; 7 bases fit TRBD2. This CDR3 spans 16 amino acids. Trimming removed 5 bases from V and 4 bases from J; junction bases left unmatched: 13. Germline CDR1 SEHNR, CDR2 FQNEAQ (reference sequence). This CDR3 is CASSRRVAGRAETQYF. CDR3 DNA sequence: TGTGCCAGCAGCCGGCGGGTTGCAGGGAGGGCAGAGACCCAGTACTTC.